The TCR beta chain described here comes from a study of T cells in localized non-small cell lung cancer (dated by TCRdb to the early 2020s). In terms of the full investigation: Comparing tumors with uninvolved tumor-adjacent lungs, the study looked at the T cell repertoires of fewer than 250 patients with early-stage NSCLC. The cohort consisted of 200 to 300 treatment-naive NSCLC patients whose localized lung tumors had been resected. Of the NSCLC patients, 129 were male and around 99 were female, and the mean age was around 70 years.

TCR beta CDR3 regions were sequenced from DNA using the immunoSEQ Assay. The source study handled its data this way. T cell density was computed as TCR beta template counts normalized to usable DNA estimated by amplifying housekeeping genes. Richness was estimated using the preseqR package, with extrapolation to 400,000 templates for PBMC samples and to 120,000 templates for tissue samples. Clonality was defined by subtracting Pielou's evenness from one. Tissue-enriched TCRs were identified by differential abundance testing using productive amino-acid clonotypes, minimum total count 5 and alpha 0.1. The Jaccard Index and the Morisita Overlap Index were used to measure how much the repertoires overlapped between compartments. GLIPH grouped TCR beta CDR3s together with public tetramer-defined viral CDR3s, and a viral motif had to include at least three viral sequences and also show V-gene enrichment. Drawn from immuneACCESS, this table holds only the in-frame rearrangements with V and J called that TCRdb kept. Clones are partly lost; checked studies trace under half to an unresolved V gene and leave the rest unexplained. The DNA was the basis for D and trimming; V, J and clone size are from that table. The table for this sample lists approximately 52,000 clones; roughly 77% of them were counted only once. The ten largest clones represent roughly a sixth of the sample.

At diagnosis, peripheral blood, uninvolved tumor-adjacent lung and tumor were collected and were preserved as a mix of fresh-frozen and FFPE material. For TCR repertoire profiling, blood samples were analyzed in the form of peripheral blood mononuclear cells. A word on this clone: The antigen it recognizes is unknown. The sample holds no much larger clone one base away, and base qualities are not on file.

Overall study results and their limits: Uninvolved tumor-adjacent lung showed the highest T cell clonality, higher than tumor, which suggests more focused antigenic responses in the adjacent lung. Multi-region tumor sequencing was not performed, so intratumor heterogeneity could not be excluded. A median of around 50 of the top 100 tumor clones turned up in the paired uninvolved adjacent lung, and roughly 30 of those clones also ranked among the top 100 of that same adjacent lung. Higher blood T cell density associated with longer overall survival, while higher adjacent-lung clonality associated with shorter survival. Because the study design was exploratory, TCR variables were selected using unadjusted p-values without false-discovery rate correction.

Germline trimming amounts to 0 bases on V and 8 bases on J, with 12 as the count of junction bases outside the gene matches. CDR1 LGHNA and CDR2 YNFKEQ were looked up in the germline V gene. There are 17 amino acids in the CDR3, from cysteine to phenylalanine inclusive. The DNA shown is the 51-base CDR3, in frame from base 1. The sequence was collected from a man aged 40-75 years with stage I squamous cell lung carcinoma. The source material was peripheral blood, sampled before any cancer treatment. The V and J segments used are TRBV4-2 and TRBJ1-2, and TRBD1 matches 10 of the central bases. The CDR3 protein is CASSQDPGTGASGGYTF. The nucleotide sequence is given as TGTGCCAGCAGCCAAGACCCAGGGACAGGGGCCTCAGGGGGCTACACCTTC.